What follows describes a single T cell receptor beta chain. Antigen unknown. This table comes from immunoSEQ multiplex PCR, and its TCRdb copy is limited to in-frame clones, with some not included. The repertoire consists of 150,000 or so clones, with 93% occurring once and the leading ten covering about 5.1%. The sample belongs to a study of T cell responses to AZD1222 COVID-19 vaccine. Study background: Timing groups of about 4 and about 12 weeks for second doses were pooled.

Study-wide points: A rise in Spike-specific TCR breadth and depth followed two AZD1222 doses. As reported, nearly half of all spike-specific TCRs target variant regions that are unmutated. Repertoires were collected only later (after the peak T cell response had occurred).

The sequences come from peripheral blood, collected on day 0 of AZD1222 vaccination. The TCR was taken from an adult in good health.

The CDR3 DNA sequence: TGTGCCAGCAGACCCGGACAGGGGACCCTGAACACTGAAGCTTTCTTT. This sequence encodes CASRPGQGTLNTEAFF. The chain has TRBV6-6 and TRBJ1-1; 9 bases fit TRBD1. Trimming cost V 6 bases and J 0 bases; bases outside gene matches: 8. This CDR3 region has 16 residues. CDR1 is MNHNY and CDR2 is SVGAGI in the germline V gene (reference sequence).